This TCR beta chain was documented in a study of T cell changes during pregnancy in multiple sclerosis. Trimming shortened V by 4 bases and J by 1 base, and 14 bases separated the two germline ends. This CDR3 is built from 15 residues. From germline, CDR1 is SGDLS and CDR2 YYNGEE. TCRdb's copy holds only in-frame clones and misses some; the assay was immunoSEQ multiplex PCR. The repertoire consists of some 80,000 clones, with around 90% occurring once and the leading ten covering 1.4%. This material consisted of peripheral blood, taken before pregnancy. This TCR was recovered from a female donor with multiple sclerosis, enrolled in a pregnancy study. V usage is TRBV9 and J usage is TRBJ2-5; D is possibly TRBD1 (6 bases). The CDR3 reads CASSSSSDSQETQYF. The CDR3 DNA reads TGTGCCAGCAGCTCAAGTTCGGACAGCCAAGAGACCCAGTACTTC.